This T cell receptor beta chain stems from a study of blood T cell repertoires in COVID-19. Background on the study: The study drew acute and convalescent COVID-19 samples from the United States, Italy and Spain. T cells, B-cell-depleted T cells, or PBMCs supplied cDNA or gDNA.

Methods used by the authors: Amplification of reference gene primers was used by the study to estimate nucleated cell counts. Generated by immunoSEQ multiplex PCR, the TCRdb table keeps only in-frame clones and is missing some. That table is the source of V, J and clone size, and D and trimming were worked out from the DNA. The table has over 100,000 clones, roughly four fifths seen once. V lost 10 bases and J 6 bases, leaving 18 bases between the germline ends. Per the germline V gene, CDR1 is LNHDA and CDR2 is SQIVND (reference sequence). CDR3 length: 14 amino acids. This chain joins TRBV19 and TRBJ2-2; D might be TRBD1 (6 bases). The source material was peripheral blood. This TCR came from a man aged 70 or older with acute or convalescent COVID-19. This CDR3 reads CATAQGVRAGELFF. The CDR3 nucleotides are TGTGCCACCGCACAGGGAGTCAGGGCCGGGGAGCTGTTTTTT.